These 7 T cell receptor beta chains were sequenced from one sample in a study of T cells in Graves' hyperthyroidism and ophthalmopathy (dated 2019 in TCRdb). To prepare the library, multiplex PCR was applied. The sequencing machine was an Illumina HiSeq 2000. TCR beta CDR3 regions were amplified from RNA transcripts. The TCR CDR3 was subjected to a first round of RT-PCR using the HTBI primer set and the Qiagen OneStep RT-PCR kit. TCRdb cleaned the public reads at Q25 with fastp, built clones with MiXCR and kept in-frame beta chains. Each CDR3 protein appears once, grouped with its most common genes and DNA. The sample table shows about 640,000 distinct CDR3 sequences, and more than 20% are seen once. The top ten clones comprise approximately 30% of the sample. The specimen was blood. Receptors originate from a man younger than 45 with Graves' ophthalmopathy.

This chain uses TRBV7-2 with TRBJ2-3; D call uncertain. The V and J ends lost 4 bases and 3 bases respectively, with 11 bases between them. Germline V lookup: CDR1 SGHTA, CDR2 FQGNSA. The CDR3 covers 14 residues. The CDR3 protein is CASSSSYRTDTQYF. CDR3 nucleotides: TGTGCCAGCAGCTCCTCTTATCGGACAGATACGCAGTATTTT.

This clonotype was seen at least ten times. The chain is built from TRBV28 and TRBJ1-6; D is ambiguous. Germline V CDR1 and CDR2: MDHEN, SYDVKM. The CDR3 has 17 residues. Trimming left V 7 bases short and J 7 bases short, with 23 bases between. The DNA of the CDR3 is TGTGCCAGCACTTTCCCCCGGGAGGGAGTACCAAATTCACCCCTCCACTTT. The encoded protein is CASTFPREGVPNSPLHF.

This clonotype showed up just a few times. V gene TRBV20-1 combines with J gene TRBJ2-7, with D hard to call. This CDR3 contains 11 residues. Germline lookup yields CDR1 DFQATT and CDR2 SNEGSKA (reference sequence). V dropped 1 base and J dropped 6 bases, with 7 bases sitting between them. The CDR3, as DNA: TGCAGTGCTAGAGTTGAGGCCGAGCAGTACTTC. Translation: CSARVEAEQYF.

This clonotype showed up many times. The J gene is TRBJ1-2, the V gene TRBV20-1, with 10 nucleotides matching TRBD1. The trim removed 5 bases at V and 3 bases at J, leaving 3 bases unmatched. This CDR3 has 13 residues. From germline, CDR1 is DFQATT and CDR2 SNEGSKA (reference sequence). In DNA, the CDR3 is TGCAGTGCTGGGACAGGGGCGGACTATGGCTACACCTTC. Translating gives CSAGTGADYGYTF.

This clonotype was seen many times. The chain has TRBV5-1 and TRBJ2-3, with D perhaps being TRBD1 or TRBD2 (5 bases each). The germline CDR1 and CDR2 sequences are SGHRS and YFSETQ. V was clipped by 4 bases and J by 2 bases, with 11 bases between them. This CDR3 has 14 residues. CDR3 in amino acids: CASSPEGPTDTQYF. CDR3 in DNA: TGCGCCAGCAGCCCCGAGGGGCCCACAGATACGCAGTATTTT.

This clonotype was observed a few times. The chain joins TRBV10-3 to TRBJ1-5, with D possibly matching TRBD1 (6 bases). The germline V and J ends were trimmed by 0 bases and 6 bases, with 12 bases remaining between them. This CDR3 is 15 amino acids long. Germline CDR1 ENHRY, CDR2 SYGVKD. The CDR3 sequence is CAISESGGGAQPQHF. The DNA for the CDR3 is TGTGCCATCAGTGAGTCAGGAGGGGGGGCTCAGCCCCAGCATTTT.

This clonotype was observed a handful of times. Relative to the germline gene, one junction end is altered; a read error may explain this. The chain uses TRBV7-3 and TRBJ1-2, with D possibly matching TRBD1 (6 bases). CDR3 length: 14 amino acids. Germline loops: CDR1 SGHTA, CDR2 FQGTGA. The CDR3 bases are TGTGCCAGCAGCTCCTGGACAGATAACTCTGGCTACACCTTC. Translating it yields CASSSWTDNSGYTF.